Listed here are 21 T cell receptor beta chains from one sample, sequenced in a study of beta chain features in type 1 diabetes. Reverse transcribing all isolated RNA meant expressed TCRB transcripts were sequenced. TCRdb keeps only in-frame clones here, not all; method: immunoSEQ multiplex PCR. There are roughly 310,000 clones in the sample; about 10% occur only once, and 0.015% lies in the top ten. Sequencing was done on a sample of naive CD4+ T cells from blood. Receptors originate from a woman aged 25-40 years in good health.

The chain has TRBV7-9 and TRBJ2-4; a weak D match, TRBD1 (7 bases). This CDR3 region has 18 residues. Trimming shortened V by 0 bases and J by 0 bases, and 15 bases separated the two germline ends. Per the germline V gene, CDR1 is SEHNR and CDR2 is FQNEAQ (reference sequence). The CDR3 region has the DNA TGTGCCAGCAGCTTAGCGGGGGGACAGATGGGAGCCAAAAACATTCAGTACTTC. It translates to CASSLAGGQMGAKNIQYF.

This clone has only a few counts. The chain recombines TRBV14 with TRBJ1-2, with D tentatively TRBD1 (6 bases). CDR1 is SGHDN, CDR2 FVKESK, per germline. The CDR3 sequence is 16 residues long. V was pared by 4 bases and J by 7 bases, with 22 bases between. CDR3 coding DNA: TGTGCCAGCAGCCCTTATATGGACAGTGTCATCGGTGGCTACACCTTC. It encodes CASSPYMDSVIGGYTF.

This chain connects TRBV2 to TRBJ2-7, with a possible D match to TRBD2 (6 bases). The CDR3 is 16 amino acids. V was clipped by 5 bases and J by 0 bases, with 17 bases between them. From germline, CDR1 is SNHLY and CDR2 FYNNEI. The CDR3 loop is CASSFQEAGLSYEQYF. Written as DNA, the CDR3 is TGTGCCAGCAGTTTCCAGGAAGCGGGCCTCTCCTACGAGCAGTACTTC.

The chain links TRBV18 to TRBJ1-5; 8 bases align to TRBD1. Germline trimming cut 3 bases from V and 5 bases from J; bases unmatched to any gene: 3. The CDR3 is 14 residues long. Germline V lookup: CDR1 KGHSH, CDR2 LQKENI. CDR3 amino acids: CASSPTGVDQPQHF. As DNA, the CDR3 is TGTGCCAGCTCACCGACAGGGGTGGATCAGCCCCAGCATTTT.

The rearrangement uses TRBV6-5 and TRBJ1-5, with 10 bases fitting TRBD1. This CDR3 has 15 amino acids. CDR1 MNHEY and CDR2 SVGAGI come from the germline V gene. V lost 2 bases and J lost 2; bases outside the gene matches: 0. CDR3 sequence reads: CASSYGTGGNQPQHF. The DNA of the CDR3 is TGTGCCAGCAGTTACGGGACAGGGGGCAATCAGCCCCAGCATTTT.

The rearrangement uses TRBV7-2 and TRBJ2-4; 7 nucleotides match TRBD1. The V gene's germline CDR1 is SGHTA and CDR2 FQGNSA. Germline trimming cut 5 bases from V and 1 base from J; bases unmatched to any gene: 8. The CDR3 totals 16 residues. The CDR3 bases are TGTGCCAGCAGCCCACAGGGGTGGTCGGCCAAAAACATTCAGTACTTC. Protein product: CASSPQGWSAKNIQYF.

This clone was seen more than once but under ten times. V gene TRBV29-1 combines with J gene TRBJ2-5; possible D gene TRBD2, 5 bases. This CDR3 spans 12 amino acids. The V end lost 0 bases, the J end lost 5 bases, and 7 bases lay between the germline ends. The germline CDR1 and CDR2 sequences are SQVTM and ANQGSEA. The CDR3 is CSVEELAETQYF. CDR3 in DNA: TGCAGCGTTGAAGAATTAGCGGAGACCCAGTACTTC.

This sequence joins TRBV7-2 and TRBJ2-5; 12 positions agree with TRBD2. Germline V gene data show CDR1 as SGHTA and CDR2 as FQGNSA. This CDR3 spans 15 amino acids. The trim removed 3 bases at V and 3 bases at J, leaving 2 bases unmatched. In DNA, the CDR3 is TGTGCCAGCAGCTTTGGACTAGCGGGGAAAGAGACCCAGTACTTC. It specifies CASSFGLAGKETQYF.

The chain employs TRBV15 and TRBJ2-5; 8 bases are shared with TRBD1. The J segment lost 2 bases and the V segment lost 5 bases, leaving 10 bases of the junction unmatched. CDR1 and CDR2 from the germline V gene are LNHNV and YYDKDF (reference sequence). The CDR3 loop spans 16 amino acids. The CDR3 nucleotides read TGTGCCACCAGCTCGCTTGGACAGGGCTCGCAAGAGACCCAGTACTTC. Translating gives CATSSLGQGSQETQYF.

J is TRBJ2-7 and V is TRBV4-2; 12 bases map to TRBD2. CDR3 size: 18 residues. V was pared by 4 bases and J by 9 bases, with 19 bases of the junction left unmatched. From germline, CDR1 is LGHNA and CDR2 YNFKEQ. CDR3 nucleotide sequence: TGTGCCAGCAGCCTAATACTAGCGGGGGGAGCCGTACCTTTAGGGCAGTACTTC. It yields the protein CASSLILAGGAVPLGQYF.

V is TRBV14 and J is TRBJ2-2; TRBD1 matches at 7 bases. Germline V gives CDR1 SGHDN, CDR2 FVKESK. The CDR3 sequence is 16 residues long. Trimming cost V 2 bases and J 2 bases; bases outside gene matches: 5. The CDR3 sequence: CASSQFGTVNTGELFF. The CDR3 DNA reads TGTGCCAGCAGCCAATTTGGGACAGTAAACACCGGGGAGCTGTTTTTT.

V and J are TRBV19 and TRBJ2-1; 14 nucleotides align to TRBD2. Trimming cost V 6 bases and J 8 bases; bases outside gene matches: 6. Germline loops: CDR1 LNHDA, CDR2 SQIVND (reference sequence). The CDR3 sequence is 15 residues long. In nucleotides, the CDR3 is TGTGCCAGTAGGCCCGGGACTAGCGGGAGCGATGAGCAGTTCTTC. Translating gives CASRPGTSGSDEQFF. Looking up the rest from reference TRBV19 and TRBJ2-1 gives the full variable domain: DGGITQSPKYLFRKEGQNVTLSCEQNLNHDAMYWYRQDPGQGLRLIYYSQIVNDFQKGDIAEGYSVSREKKESFPLTVTSAQKNPTAFYLCASRPGTSGSDEQFFGPGTRLTVL.

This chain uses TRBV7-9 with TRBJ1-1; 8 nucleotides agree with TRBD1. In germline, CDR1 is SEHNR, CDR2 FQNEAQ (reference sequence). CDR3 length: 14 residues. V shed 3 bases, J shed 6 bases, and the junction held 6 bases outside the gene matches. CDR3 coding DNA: TGTGCCAGCAGCTTGGCAGGGGGCATCTCTGAAGCTTTCTTT. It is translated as CASSLAGGISEAFF.

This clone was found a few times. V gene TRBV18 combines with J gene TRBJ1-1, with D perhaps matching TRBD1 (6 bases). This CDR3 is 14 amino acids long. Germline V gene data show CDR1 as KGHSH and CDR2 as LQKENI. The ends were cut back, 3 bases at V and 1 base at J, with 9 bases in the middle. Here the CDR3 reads CASSPGHSNTEAFF. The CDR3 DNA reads TGTGCCAGCTCACCGGGACACTCGAACACTGAAGCTTTCTTT. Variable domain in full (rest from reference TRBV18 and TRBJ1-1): NAGVMQNPRHLVRRRGQEARLRCSPMKGHSHVYWYRQLPEEGLKFMVYLQKENIIDESGMPKERFSAEFPKEGPSILRIQQVVRGDSAAYFCASSPGHSNTEAFFGQGTRLTVV.

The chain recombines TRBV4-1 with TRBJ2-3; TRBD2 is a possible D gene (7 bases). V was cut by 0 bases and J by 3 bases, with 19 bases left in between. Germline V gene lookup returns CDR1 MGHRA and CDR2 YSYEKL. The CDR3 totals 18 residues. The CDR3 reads CASSQEGRGRGETDTQYF. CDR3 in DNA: TGCGCCAGCAGCCAAGAAGGGAGGGGAAGGGGGGAAACAGATACGCAGTATTTT.

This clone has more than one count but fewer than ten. The CDR3 loop reads CSVLSSRLAYNEQFF. The CDR3 DNA reads TGCAGCGTTTTGAGTAGTAGGCTAGCCTACAATGAGCAGTTCTTC. The chain carries TRBV29-1 and TRBJ2-1; D is uncertain. Trimming removed 5 bases at V and 2 bases at J, with 16 bases between. The CDR3 has 15 amino acids. CDR1 is SQVTM, CDR2 ANQGSEA, per germline.

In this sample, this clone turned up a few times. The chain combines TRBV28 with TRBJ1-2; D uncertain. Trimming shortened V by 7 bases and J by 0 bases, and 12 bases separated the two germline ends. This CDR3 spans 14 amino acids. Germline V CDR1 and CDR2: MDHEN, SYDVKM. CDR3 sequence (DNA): TGTGCCAGCACTTACCGCACGGCTAACTATGGCTACACCTTC. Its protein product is CASTYRTANYGYTF.

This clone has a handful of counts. This CDR3 is CASSLSPLYGYTF. Written as DNA, the CDR3 is TGTGCCAGCAGTTTGAGTCCGCTGTATGGCTACACCTTC. The V gene is TRBV27, the J gene TRBJ1-2; D not certain. The V end was cut by 3 bases, the J end by 5 bases, with 10 bases between. The CDR3 is made up of 13 amino acids. Germline assignment: CDR1 MNHEY and CDR2 SMNVEV (reference sequence).

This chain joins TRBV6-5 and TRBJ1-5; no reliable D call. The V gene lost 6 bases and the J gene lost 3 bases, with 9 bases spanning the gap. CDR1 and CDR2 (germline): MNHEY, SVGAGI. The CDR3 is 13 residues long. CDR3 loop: CASSGSHNQPQHF. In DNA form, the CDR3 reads TGTGCCAGCAGCGGGAGTCACAATCAGCCCCAGCATTTT.

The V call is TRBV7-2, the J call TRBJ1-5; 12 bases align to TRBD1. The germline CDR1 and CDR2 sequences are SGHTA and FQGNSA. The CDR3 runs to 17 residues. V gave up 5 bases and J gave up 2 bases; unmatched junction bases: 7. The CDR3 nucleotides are TGTGCCAGCAGCCGGGGACAGGGGGCAGGTGGCAATCAGCCCCAGCATTTT. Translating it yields CASSRGQGAGGNQPQHF.

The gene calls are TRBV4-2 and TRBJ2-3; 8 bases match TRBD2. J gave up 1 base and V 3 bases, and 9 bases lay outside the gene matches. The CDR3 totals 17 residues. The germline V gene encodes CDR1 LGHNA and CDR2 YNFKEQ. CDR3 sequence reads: CASSHTAGGRRTDTQYF. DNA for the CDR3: TGTGCCAGCAGCCATACGGCGGGGGGTCGCCGCACAGATACGCAGTATTTT.